The 27 T cell receptor beta chains below were found in one sample sequenced in a study of T cell repertoires in cytomegalovirus infection. MiXCR, run by TCRdb on the reads, gives a single entry per CDR3 protein. Among about 770,000 distinct CDR3 sequences listed, 25% to 30% were seen once. Their specific antigens are unknown. The input for sequencing was cultured CD8+ T cells from PBMCs, taken from culture after CMV antigen stimulation. The receptors derive from a human donor in good health (CMV status not recorded). Some clones in this sample may be carry-over from other donors' samples.

The chain uses TRBV5-1 and TRBJ1-2; 10 bases match TRBD1. V lost 7 bases and J lost 6; bases outside the gene matches: 18. The CDR3 is 17 residues long. Germline-derived CDR1 and CDR2 are SGHRS and YFSETQ. The CDR3 protein is CASGGTQDRGLRNGYTF. DNA for the CDR3: TGCGCCAGCGGGGGGACTCAAGACAGGGGGCTGAGAAATGGCTACACCTTC.

V gene TRBV5-1 combines with J gene TRBJ2-5, with 12 bases that match TRBD2. CDR1 and CDR2 (germline): SGHRS, YFSETQ. CDR3 length: 17 residues. The trim removed 0 bases at V and 2 bases at J, leaving 5 bases unmatched. The CDR3 here is CASSLAGGLAGQETQYF. The CDR3 nucleotides are TGCGCCAGCAGCTTGGCCGGTGGACTAGCGGGGCAAGAGACCCAGTACTTC.

The chain links TRBV12-3 or TRBV12-4 to TRBJ1-5; the D gene is possibly TRBD1 (6 bases). The CDR3 runs to 15 residues. V lost 4 bases, J lost 5 bases, and 15 bases lay in between. The CDR3 loop reads CASSSPGTLDQPQHF. The CDR3 DNA sequence: TGTGCCAGCAGTTCCCCCGGGACACTAGATCAGCCCCAGCATTTT.

The chain carries TRBV10-2 and TRBJ2-1, with 8 bases matching TRBD2. Germline V CDR1 and CDR2: WSHSY, SAAADI. V dropped 8 bases and J dropped 9; count of bases not matched to a gene: 9. CDR3 length equals 13 residues. CDR3 sequence reads: CASAGLEFSEQFF. The CDR3, as DNA: TGCGCCAGCGCGGGACTAGAGTTCAGTGAGCAGTTCTTC.

The chain couples TRBV7-9 to TRBJ2-5; D unclear. This CDR3 region has 14 residues. Between the trimmed V and J ends, which lost 3 bases and 2 bases, there was a span of 10 bases. Per the germline V gene, CDR1 is SEHNR and CDR2 is FQNEAQ (reference sequence). The CDR3 spells CASSFIGPQETQYF. The CDR3 DNA reads as TGTGCCAGCAGCTTCATCGGACCTCAAGAGACCCAGTACTTC.

The table lists this clonotype with many counts. This chain uses TRBV19 with TRBJ2-1, with 14 bases that match TRBD2. V shed 9 bases, J shed 6 bases, and the junction held 7 bases outside the gene matches. Germline V gene sequence: CDR1 LNHDA, CDR2 SQIVND (reference sequence). The CDR3 contains 15 residues. The CDR3 spells CASSIGLAGGNEQFF. The CDR3, as DNA: TGTGCCAGCAGCATAGGACTAGCGGGGGGCAATGAGCAGTTCTTC.

This clonotype has only a few counts. This chain links TRBV29-1 with TRBJ2-1, with TRBD1 as a possible D gene (5 bases). The V and J ends lost 1 base and 4 bases respectively, with 17 bases between them. The CDR3 length is 16 residues. Germline values: CDR1 SQVTM, CDR2 ANQGSEA. CDR3: CSVEGIGAGSYNEQFF. The CDR3 region has the DNA TGCAGCGTTGAAGGAATTGGGGCCGGTTCTTACAATGAGCAGTTCTTC.

The table lists this clonotype with a few counts. V usage is TRBV6-2 or TRBV6-3 and J usage is TRBJ2-3; D might be TRBD2 (5 bases). The V gene's germline CDR1 is MNHEY and CDR2 SVGEGT. CDR3 length: 13 amino acids. V lost 2 bases and J 6 bases, leaving 9 bases between the germline ends. CDR3 DNA: TGTGCCAGCAGTTACCGCGGCGGGGATACGCAGTATTTT. Translated: CASSYRGGDTQYF.

This clonotype was counted many times. The chain is built from TRBV12-3 or TRBV12-4 and TRBJ2-3, with D possibly matching TRBD2 (6 bases). V lost 5 bases and J 5 bases, leaving 14 bases between the germline ends. CDR3 length equals 14 residues. CDR3 amino acids: CASSRPGRLDTQYF. The CDR3 DNA sequence: TGTGCCAGCAGTCGTCCCGGGAGACTAGATACGCAGTATTTT.

The chain combines TRBV6-2 or TRBV6-3 with TRBJ2-1; 8 positions agree with TRBD2. From germline, CDR1 is MNHEY and CDR2 SVGEGT. V lost 6 bases to trimming and J lost 4 bases; unmatched junction nucleotides: 5. CDR3 length: 14 residues. CDR3 sequence: CASSISGIYNEQFF. DNA of the CDR3: TGTGCCAGCAGCATTAGCGGGATTTACAATGAGCAGTTCTTC.

This clonotype was seen a handful of times. The CDR3 sequence is CASSYVQGRYYEQYF. The DNA for the CDR3 is TGTGCCAGCAGTTATGTTCAGGGGCGCTACTACGAGCAGTACTTC. This chain connects TRBV6-5 to TRBJ2-7; tentative D call: TRBD1 (6 bases). Trimming cost V 3 bases and J 3 bases, with 15 bases left between them. This CDR3 has 15 amino acids. The germline gives CDR1 MNHEY, CDR2 SVGAGI.

The chain uses TRBV27 and TRBJ1-1; 7 nucleotides line up with TRBD1. Germline V gene sequence: CDR1 MNHEY, CDR2 SMNVEV (reference sequence). Trimming at V came to 6 bases and at J to 4 bases, leaving 5 bases not matched to a gene. This CDR3 region has 13 residues. The CDR3 reads CASRIPGGTEAFF. The CDR3, as DNA: TGTGCCAGCAGAATCCCAGGGGGCACTGAAGCTTTCTTT.

The chain has TRBV6-4 and TRBJ2-3; D perhaps matches TRBD1 (5 bases). The germline V and J ends were trimmed by 2 bases and 7 bases, with 10 bases remaining between them. CDR3 length equals 13 residues. Germline CDR1 and CDR2: MRHNA and SNTAGT. In DNA form, the CDR3 reads TGTGCCAGCAGTGACCCCAAGGGGTATACGCAGTATTTT. This gives the protein CASSDPKGYTQYF.

This clonotype occurred many times. The chain combines TRBV5-6 with TRBJ2-1; the D is unclear. The CDR3 covers 15 residues. Germline loops: CDR1 SGHDT, CDR2 YYEEEE. V was pared by 0 bases and J by 2 bases, with 9 bases between. CDR3 residues: CASSLVGLAYNEQFF. In DNA, the CDR3 is TGTGCCAGCAGCTTGGTGGGCTTGGCCTACAATGAGCAGTTCTTC. Full variable domain (remainder filled in from reference TRBV5-6 and TRBJ2-1): DAGVTQSPTHLIKTRGQQVTLRCSPKSGHDTVSWYQQALGQGPQFIFQYYEEEERQRGNFPDRFSGHQFPNYSSELNVNALLLGDSALYLCASSLVGLAYNEQFFGPGTRLTVL.

In DNA form, the CDR3 reads TGTGCCAGGCGGGGCGCAGCCGTGGGACTGGAAGCTTTCTTT. Protein product: CARRGAAVGLEAFF. The rearrangement links TRBV2 to TRBJ1-1, with a tentative D call TRBD1 (5 bases). This CDR3 spans 14 amino acids. CDR1 and CDR2 from the germline V gene are SNHLY and FYNNEI. V lost 9 bases and J lost 8, with 22 bases in between.

This clonotype has more than one count but fewer than ten. This chain links TRBV7-9 with TRBJ2-1, with D uncertain. The CDR3 runs 10 residues. The V gene's germline CDR1 is SEHNR and CDR2 FQNEAQ (reference sequence). V lost 8 bases and J lost 10, with 9 bases in between. The CDR3 sequence: CASPEYEQFF. As DNA, the CDR3 is TGTGCCAGCCCCGAATACGAGCAGTTCTTC.

This clonotype came up a few times. V usage is TRBV27 and J usage is TRBJ2-3; TRBD1 aligns across 8 bases. Per the germline V gene, CDR1 is MNHEY and CDR2 is SMNVEV (reference sequence). The V segment lost 5 bases and the J segment 0 bases; nucleotides outside the gene matches: 7. The CDR3 runs 16 residues. The CDR3 sequence is CASSPSRTGSTDTQYF. CDR3 sequence (DNA): TGTGCCAGCAGTCCTTCTAGGACAGGGAGCACAGATACGCAGTATTTT.

Ten or more counts support this clonotype. The chain carries TRBV6-1 and TRBJ2-7, with TRBD2 as a possible D gene (5 bases). V lost 4 bases to trimming and J lost 1 base, with 17 bases between them. This CDR3 is built from 16 residues. Germline lookup yields CDR1 MNHNS and CDR2 SASEGT. In nucleotides, the CDR3 is TGTGCCAGCAGTGGGTCCGGGATCTACCTATCCTACGAGCAGTACGTC. It encodes CASSGSGIYLSYEQYV.

As to this clonotype: A much larger clone sits a single nucleotide away, making a read error possible. CDR3 amino acids: CASSLLRGAVTEAFF. CDR3 nucleotides: TGTGCCAGCAGCCTCTTGAGGGGCGCGGTCACTGAAGCTTTCTTT. The J gene is TRBJ1-1, the V gene TRBV11-1; maybe TRBD1 (5 bases). V was clipped by 5 bases and J by 4 bases, with 17 bases between them. Per germline, CDR1 SGHAT and CDR2 FQDESV (reference sequence). The CDR3 totals 15 residues.

This clonotype came up many times. V usage is TRBV27 and J usage is TRBJ1-5; no reliable D call. Trimming took 6 bases from V and 0 from J, leaving 6 bases between them. CDR1 MNHEY and CDR2 SMNVEV come from the germline V gene (reference sequence). This CDR3 contains 13 residues. The CDR3 sequence is CASSSYSNQPQHF. The CDR3 DNA is TGTGCCAGCAGCTCCTATAGCAATCAGCCCCAGCATTTT.

This clonotype was counted between two and nine times. The gene calls are TRBV6-5 and TRBJ1-2; 9 bases align to TRBD1. This CDR3 is built from 15 residues. The ends lost 2 bases at V and 0 bases at J; junction bases unmatched: 1. CDR1 and CDR2 from the germline V gene are MNHEY and SVGAGI. CDR3: CASSYTGGSNYGYTF. In nucleotides, the CDR3 is TGTGCCAGCAGTTACACAGGGGGCTCTAACTATGGCTACACCTTC.

The chain carries TRBV2 and TRBJ2-5, with 10 bases that match TRBD2. The CDR3 contains 15 residues. Germline V lookup: CDR1 SNHLY, CDR2 FYNNEI. V was pared by 10 bases and J by 2 bases, with 10 bases of the junction left unmatched. CDR3 protein: CATYLAGARQETQYF. CDR3 in DNA: TGTGCCACCTACCTAGCGGGGGCGCGACAAGAGACCCAGTACTTC.

This clonotype was detected only a few times. The V and J genes are TRBV4-1 and TRBJ1-5; D possibly corresponds to TRBD1 (6 bases). With 0 bases removed from V and 7 bases from J, the gap between germline ends came to 13 bases. The CDR3 extends over 15 amino acids. Germline-derived CDR1 and CDR2 are MGHRA and YSYEKL. In nucleotides, the CDR3 is TGCGCCAGCAGCCAAGATACGGGGACACTGCAGCCCCAGCATTTT. This codes for CASSQDTGTLQPQHF.

This clonotype was detected a few times. The chain joins TRBV7-6 to TRBJ2-7, with a tentative D call TRBD1 (6 bases). The V and J ends lost 6 bases and 1 base respectively, with 16 bases between them. The CDR3 extends over 15 amino acids. CDR1 and CDR2 from the germline V gene are SGHVS and FNYEAQ. The CDR3 loop reads CASSPDRTASYEQYF. Here the CDR3 DNA reads TGTGCCAGCAGTCCTGACAGGACAGCTTCCTACGAGCAGTACTTC.

This clonotype was observed a single time. In DNA form, the CDR3 reads TGTGCCAGCAGCCCATTTTTTCAGCCCCAGCATTTT. Translated: CASSPFFQPQHF. This rearrangement joins TRBV6-2 or TRBV6-3 to TRBJ1-5; D unclear. The V end lost 6 bases, the J end lost 6 bases, and 9 bases lay between the germline ends. Germline loops: CDR1 MNHEY, CDR2 SVGEGT. This CDR3 is 12 amino acids long.

The chain recombines TRBV6-1 with TRBJ2-6; unclear D gene. The CDR3 consists of 14 residues. Germline V gene sequence: CDR1 MNHNS, CDR2 SASEGT. Trimming removed 1 base at V and 0 bases at J, with 1 base between. The CDR3 region is CASSEVSGANVLTF. CDR3 DNA: TGTGCCAGCAGTGAAGTCTCTGGGGCCAACGTCCTGACTTTC.

This clonotype was seen at least ten times. The chain links TRBV7-6 to TRBJ2-2; D not certain. Germline V gene data show CDR1 as SGHVS and CDR2 as FNYEAQ. The CDR3 has 12 amino acids. This CDR3 is CASERNTGELFF. In DNA form, the CDR3 reads TGTGCTTCCGAGCGGAACACCGGGGAGCTGTTTTTT.